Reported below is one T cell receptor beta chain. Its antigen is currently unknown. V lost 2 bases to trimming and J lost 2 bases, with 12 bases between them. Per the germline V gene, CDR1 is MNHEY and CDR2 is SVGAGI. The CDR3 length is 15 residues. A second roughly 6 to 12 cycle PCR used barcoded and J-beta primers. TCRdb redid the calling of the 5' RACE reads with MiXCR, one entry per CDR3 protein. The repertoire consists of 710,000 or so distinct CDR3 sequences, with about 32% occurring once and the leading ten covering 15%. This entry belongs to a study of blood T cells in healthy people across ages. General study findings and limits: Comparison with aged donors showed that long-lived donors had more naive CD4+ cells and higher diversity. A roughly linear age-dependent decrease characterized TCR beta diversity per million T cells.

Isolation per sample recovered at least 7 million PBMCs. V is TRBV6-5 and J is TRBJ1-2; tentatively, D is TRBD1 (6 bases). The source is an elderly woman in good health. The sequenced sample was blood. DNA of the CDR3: TGTGCCAGCAGTTACACACGGACAGACAACTATGGCTACACCTTC. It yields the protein CASSYTRTDNYGYTF.